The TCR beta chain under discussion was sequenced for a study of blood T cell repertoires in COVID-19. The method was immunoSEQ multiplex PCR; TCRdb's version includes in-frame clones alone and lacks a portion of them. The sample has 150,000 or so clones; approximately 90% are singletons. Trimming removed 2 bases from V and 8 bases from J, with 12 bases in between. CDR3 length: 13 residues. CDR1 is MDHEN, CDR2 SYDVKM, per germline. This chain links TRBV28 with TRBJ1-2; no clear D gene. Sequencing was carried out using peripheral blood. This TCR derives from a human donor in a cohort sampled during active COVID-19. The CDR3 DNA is TGTGCCAGCAGTTTAGCTGGCCGCGGAGGCTACACCTTC. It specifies CASSLAGRGGYTF.